The 30 T cell receptor beta chains presented below share a single source sample, sequenced in a study of blood T cell repertoires in COVID-19 (dated by TCRdb to about 2020). The library relied on the immunoSEQ multiplex PCR assay. This immuneACCESS table, as held by TCRdb, lists in-frame sequences with V and J called but not all clones. Of the missing ones, under half trace to an unresolved V gene in checked studies; the others have no known cause. For this sample the table gives 150,000 to 200,000 clones, of which 79% were detected only once. Around 8.1% of the sample goes to the ten largest clones. The sequenced sample was peripheral blood. The origin of the receptors is a woman in her sixties or seventies with COVID-19, enrolled during active disease.

Comment on this clone: Within the sample, other DNA sequences also encode this same CDR3. This rearrangement joins TRBV5-1 to TRBJ1-1, with a possible D match to TRBD1 (5 bases). CDR1 and CDR2 from the germline V gene are SGHRS and YFSETQ. The CDR3 loop spans 14 amino acids. V lost 0 bases to trimming and J lost 5 bases, with 11 bases between them. In DNA form, the CDR3 reads TGCGCCAGCAGCTTGGCCGGGGGGTATACTGAAGCTTTCTTT. Translation: CASSLAGGYTEAFF.

Only one count was recorded for this clone. Written as DNA, the CDR3 is TGCGCCAGCAGCAGGGGACAGACCTCTGGAAACACCATATATTTT. Translated: CASSRGQTSGNTIYF. The chain joins TRBV5-1 to TRBJ1-3, with 7 bases aligning to TRBD1. Germline trimming cut 4 bases from V and 0 bases from J; bases unmatched to any gene: 4. The CDR3 is 15 amino acids. Germline CDR1 is SGHRS and CDR2 is YFSETQ.

This clone was counted once. The junction and the germline gene differ at one end; a read error may be behind it. The rearrangement joins TRBV9 to TRBJ1-1, with a weak D call TRBD1 (6 bases). The CDR3 is 14 residues long. Germline V gene data show CDR1 as SGDLS and CDR2 as YYNGEE. The DNA of the CDR3 is TGTGCCAGCAGCGTCTCTTACCGGGACACCGAAGCTTTCTTT. Its protein product is CASSVSYRDTEAFF.

V is TRBV28 and J is TRBJ2-3; no clear D. Germline V gene sequence: CDR1 MDHEN, CDR2 SYDVKM. The ends were cut back, 3 bases at V and 4 bases at J, with 14 bases in the middle. CDR3 length: 15 amino acids. CDR3 in amino acids: CASSFSEITSDTQYF. The DNA for the CDR3 is TGTGCCAGCAGTTTCTCCGAGATTACTTCAGATACGCAGTATTTT.

This chain uses TRBV6-5 with TRBJ2-5; D might be TRBD1 (6 bases). The V end lost 6 bases, the J end lost 4 bases, and 12 bases lay between the germline ends. Germline V gene data show CDR1 as MNHEY and CDR2 as SVGAGI. The CDR3 spans 13 residues. CDR3 region: CASSWLQGETQYF. The CDR3 coding sequence is TGTGCCAGCAGCTGGCTACAGGGAGAGACCCAGTACTTC.

The chain combines TRBV30 with TRBJ1-5; no clear D. CDR3 length equals 13 residues. Trimming removed 2 bases from V and 8 bases from J, with 13 bases in between. Per the germline V gene, CDR1 is GTSNPN and CDR2 is SVGIG (reference sequence). The CDR3 DNA reads as TGTGCCTGGAGTCACGGGGAGGAGAAGCCCCAGCATTTT. Amino acid sequence: CAWSHGEEKPQHF. Full variable domain (remainder filled in from reference TRBV30 and TRBJ1-5): SQTIHQWPATLVQPVGSPLSLECTVEGTSNPNLYWYRQAAGRGLQLLFYSVGIGQISSEVPQNLSASRPQDRQFILSSKKLLLSDSGFYLCAWSHGEEKPQHFGDGTRLSIL.

This chain's CDR3 is CASSLAPQVSYNEQFF. The CDR3, as DNA: TGTGCCAGCAGCTTAGCGCCCCAGGTTAGCTACAATGAGCAGTTCTTC. The chain recombines TRBV7-2 with TRBJ2-1; D call uncertain. Germline values: CDR1 SGHTA, CDR2 FQGNSA. Trimming removed 0 bases from V and 3 bases from J, with 12 bases in between. The CDR3 length is 16 residues.

This chain uses TRBV27 with TRBJ2-1; 15 nucleotides line up with TRBD2. CDR1 is MNHEY and CDR2 is SMNVEV in the germline V gene (reference sequence). The CDR3 contains 17 residues. With V trimmed by 4 bases and J by 5 bases, 6 bases remained unmatched. CDR3 amino acids: CASSSRTSGRGNNEQFF. DNA for the CDR3: TGTGCCAGCAGTTCTCGGACTAGCGGGAGGGGGAACAATGAGCAGTTCTTC.

This CDR3 is CASSLAVATNEKLFF. CDR3 bases: TGTGCCAGCAGCTTAGCGGTTGCAACTAATGAAAAACTGTTTTTT. The chain uses TRBV4-2 and TRBJ1-4; D remains ambiguous. This CDR3 comprises 15 residues. Trimming shortened V by 5 bases and J by 0 bases, and 10 bases separated the two germline ends. The germline V gene has CDR1 LGHNA and CDR2 YNFKEQ.

The chain links TRBV7-3 to TRBJ2-3, with 11 bases that match TRBD2. After removal of 3 bases from V and 5 bases from J, the junction contained 4 bases not matched to a gene. The CDR3 consists of 15 residues. The germline gives CDR1 SGHTA, CDR2 FQGTGA. In nucleotides, the CDR3 is TGTGCCAGCAGCTTGGGTAGCGGGAGGGTAGATACGCAGTATTTT. Translating it yields CASSLGSGRVDTQYF.

This sequence joins TRBV18 and TRBJ1-5, with D uncertain. Germline-derived CDR1 and CDR2 are KGHSH and LQKENI. V lost 5 bases and J 6 bases, leaving 14 bases between the germline ends. The CDR3 consists of 14 residues. The CDR3 DNA follows: TGTGCCAGCTCAGAGGGATCCACGGGTCAGCCCCAGCATTTT. Amino acids: CASSEGSTGQPQHF.

V and J are TRBV6-2 or TRBV6-3 and TRBJ2-5, with 7 nucleotides matching TRBD2. Trimming at V came to 4 bases and at J to 4 bases, leaving 6 bases not matched to a gene. This CDR3 has 14 amino acids. Germline values: CDR1 MNHEY, CDR2 SVGEGT. This CDR3 is CASSWGGSGETQYF. CDR3 sequence (DNA): TGTGCCAGCAGTTGGGGCGGGAGCGGAGAGACCCAGTACTTC.

The CDR3: CASSLAGQEAFF. The DNA for the CDR3 is TGTGCCAGCAGCTTAGCAGGGCAGGAAGCTTTCTTT. J is TRBJ1-1 and V is TRBV7-3; D possibly corresponds to TRBD1 (5 bases). Trimming stripped 2 bases from V and 8 bases from J, with 9 bases between. The CDR3 runs 12 residues. The V gene's germline CDR1 is SGHTA and CDR2 FQGTGA.

The chain joins TRBV7-2 to TRBJ2-5; 8 nucleotides align to TRBD1. This CDR3 is 15 amino acids long. Germline CDR1 SGHTA, CDR2 FQGNSA. Losses at the gene ends were 4 bases for V and 5 bases for J; bases not matched to a gene: 9. The CDR3 DNA reads TGTGCCAGCAGCTGGCTCGACAGGGGCAGGGAGACCCAGTACTTC. Its protein is CASSWLDRGRETQYF.

The chain recombines TRBV5-4 with TRBJ2-1, with 10 bases that match TRBD2. V gave up 1 base and J gave up 0 bases; unmatched junction bases: 7. The CDR3 spans 18 residues. Germline V lookup: CDR1 SGHNT, CDR2 YYREEE (reference sequence). This CDR3 reads CASSLKGLAVSSYNEQFF. Written as DNA, the CDR3 is TGTGCCAGCAGCTTGAAAGGACTAGCGGTGAGCTCCTACAATGAGCAGTTCTTC. Variable domain in full (rest from reference TRBV5-4 and TRBJ2-1): ETGVTQSPTHLIKTRGQQVTLRCSSQSGHNTVSWYQQALGQGPQFIFQYYREEENGRGNFPPRFSGLQFPNYSSELNVNALELDDSALYLCASSLKGLAVSSYNEQFFGPGTRLTVL.

Details on this clone: Germline is not matched at one junction end, which may reflect a read error. This chain joins TRBV7-7 and TRBJ2-1; 8 bases agree with TRBD1. CDR1 and CDR2 (germline): SSHAT, FNYEAQ (reference sequence). CDR3 size: 13 residues. As DNA, the CDR3 is TGTGCTAGCAGCACGAACCCAGGGGGCGAGCAGTTCTTC. This sequence encodes CASSTNPGGEQFF.

Here the CDR3 DNA reads TGCGCCAGCAGCTTGGACAGGGGGCAGTACGAGCAGTACTTC. This sequence encodes CASSLDRGQYEQYF. The chain links TRBV5-1 to TRBJ2-7; 9 bases are shared with TRBD1. CDR1 SGHRS and CDR2 YFSETQ come from the germline V gene. Trimming at V came to 0 bases and at J to 4 bases, leaving 2 bases not matched to a gene. The CDR3 consists of 14 residues.

This clone was seen a handful of times. The chain links TRBV5-4 to TRBJ2-2; 8 nucleotides align to TRBD2. V gave up 4 bases and J gave up 5 bases; unmatched junction bases: 4. The germline V gene has CDR1 SGHNT and CDR2 YYREEE (reference sequence). The CDR3 extends over 14 amino acids. The CDR3 DNA is TGTGCCAGCAGCAGCGGGGGTCGGACCGGGGAGCTGTTTTTT. Its protein is CASSSGGRTGELFF. The variable domain in full, completed from reference TRBV5-4 and TRBJ2-2, reads ETGVTQSPTHLIKTRGQQVTLRCSSQSGHNTVSWYQQALGQGPQFIFQYYREEENGRGNFPPRFSGLQFPNYSSELNVNALELDDSALYLCASSSGGRTGELFFGEGSRLTVL.

CDR3 bases: TGTGCCAGTCTTCGAACAACGAACACCGGGGAGCTGTTTTTT. This codes for CASLRTTNTGELFF. This chain joins TRBV19 and TRBJ2-2; D not certain. CDR1 and CDR2 (germline): LNHDA, SQIVND (reference sequence). Trimming stripped 8 bases from V and 0 bases from J, with 10 bases between. The length of the CDR3 is 14 residues.

The CDR3 DNA is TGTGCCAGCAGCTTGGAGGGGTTGAGCTCCTACGAGCAGTACTTC. It specifies CASSLEGLSSYEQYF. This sequence joins TRBV5-5 and TRBJ2-7; possible D gene TRBD1, 5 bases. CDR3 size: 15 residues. In germline, CDR1 is SGHKS, CDR2 YYEKEE (reference sequence). Trimming shortened V by 0 bases and J by 0 bases, and 10 bases separated the two germline ends. Drawing the rest from reference TRBV5-5 and TRBJ2-7, the complete variable domain is DAGVTQSPTHLIKTRGQQVTLRCSPISGHKSVSWYQQVLGQGPQFIFQYYEKEERGRGNFPDRFSARQFPNYSSELNVNALLLGDSALYLCASSLEGLSSYEQYFGPGTRLTVT.

The rearrangement uses TRBV5-4 and TRBJ1-2; 7 nucleotides line up with TRBD1. Trimming removed 4 bases from V and 1 base from J; junction bases left unmatched: 7. The CDR3 spans 15 residues. In germline, CDR1 is SGHNT, CDR2 YYREEE (reference sequence). CDR3 in amino acids: CASSPTGAINYGYTF. The CDR3 DNA follows: TGTGCCAGCAGCCCTACAGGGGCGATTAACTATGGCTACACCTTC.

The chain is built from TRBV5-6 and TRBJ2-5; D is possibly TRBD1 (5 bases). Trimming took off 1 base at V and 5 bases at J, with 9 bases between the two ends. The CDR3 has 13 residues. Per germline, CDR1 SGHDT and CDR2 YYEEEE. The CDR3 sequence is CASSLIRGETQYF. In DNA form, the CDR3 reads TGTGCCAGCAGCTTGATAAGGGGCGAGACCCAGTACTTC.

J is TRBJ2-1 and V is TRBV20-1; 9 bases map to TRBD2. This CDR3 spans 14 amino acids. The germline gives CDR1 DFQATT, CDR2 SNEGSKA (reference sequence). V dropped 3 bases and J dropped 14; count of bases not matched to a gene: 14. The CDR3 is CSASLGGRANGEFF. CDR3 coding DNA: TGCAGTGCTAGTCTAGGCGGGAGGGCTAATGGGGAGTTCTTC.

This clone has a single count. This chain uses TRBV9 with TRBJ1-5; D remains unclear. Trimming cost V 0 bases and J 3 bases, with 10 bases left between them. The CDR3 has 15 residues. Germline values: CDR1 SGDLS, CDR2 YYNGEE. CDR3 nucleotides: TGTGCCAGCAGCGTAGGGGCAGCACACAATCAGCCCCAGCATTTT. Its translation is CASSVGAAHNQPQHF.

J is TRBJ2-6 and V is TRBV5-1; D is perhaps TRBD1 (5 bases). V lost 0 bases and J 1 base, leaving 11 bases between the germline ends. The CDR3 covers 17 residues. Germline values: CDR1 SGHRS, CDR2 YFSETQ. CDR3 amino acids: CASSLVGEGSGANVLTF. Here the CDR3 DNA reads TGCGCCAGCAGCTTGGTAGGGGAAGGATCTGGGGCCAACGTCCTGACTTTC.

The chain combines TRBV29-1 with TRBJ2-7; 7 nucleotides match TRBD1. J gave up 0 bases and V 2 bases, and 7 bases lay outside the gene matches. Germline assignment: CDR1 SQVTM and CDR2 ANQGSEA. The CDR3 totals 15 residues. CDR3 sequence: CSVEIWPGGSYEQYF. CDR3 nucleotides: TGCAGCGTTGAAATATGGCCAGGGGGCTCCTACGAGCAGTACTTC.

V is TRBV15 and J is TRBJ2-1; 9 nucleotides line up with TRBD1. V was clipped by 5 bases and J by 6 bases; unmatched bases: 11. Germline loops: CDR1 LNHNV, CDR2 YYDKDF (reference sequence). The length of the CDR3 is 16 residues. CDR3 region: CATSGLTGGSPNEQFF. As DNA, the CDR3 is TGTGCCACCAGCGGATTGACAGGGGGGTCCCCCAATGAGCAGTTCTTC.

V gene TRBV7-3 combines with J gene TRBJ2-5; a possible D gene is TRBD2 (5 bases). V was trimmed by 1 base and J by 5 bases, leaving 8 bases between them. Per germline, CDR1 SGHTA and CDR2 FQGTGA. This CDR3 region has 13 residues. This chain's CDR3 is CASSLRLRETQYF. The CDR3 region has the DNA TGTGCCAGCAGCTTAAGACTACGGGAGACCCAGTACTTC.

The CDR3 coding sequence is TGCGCCAGCAGCTTGGTAACTCCGGGACTAGCGGGGGATGCGGGGGAGACCCAGTACTTC. Translated, it gives CASSLVTPGLAGDAGETQYF. The chain is built from TRBV5-1 and TRBJ2-5, with TRBD2 identical over 14 bases. The length of the CDR3 is 20 residues. Looked up from germline, CDR1 is SGHRS and CDR2 is YFSETQ. V dropped 0 bases and J dropped 5; count of bases not matched to a gene: 15.

The chain links TRBV5-1 to TRBJ2-7, with 9 bases matching TRBD2. The trim removed 0 bases at V and 3 bases at J, leaving 4 bases unmatched. Germline values: CDR1 SGHRS, CDR2 YFSETQ. The CDR3 has 15 amino acids. The CDR3 DNA is TGCGCCAGCAGCTTGGCTAGCGGGGCTCACTACGAGCAGTACGTC. Protein sequence: CASSLASGAHYEQYV.